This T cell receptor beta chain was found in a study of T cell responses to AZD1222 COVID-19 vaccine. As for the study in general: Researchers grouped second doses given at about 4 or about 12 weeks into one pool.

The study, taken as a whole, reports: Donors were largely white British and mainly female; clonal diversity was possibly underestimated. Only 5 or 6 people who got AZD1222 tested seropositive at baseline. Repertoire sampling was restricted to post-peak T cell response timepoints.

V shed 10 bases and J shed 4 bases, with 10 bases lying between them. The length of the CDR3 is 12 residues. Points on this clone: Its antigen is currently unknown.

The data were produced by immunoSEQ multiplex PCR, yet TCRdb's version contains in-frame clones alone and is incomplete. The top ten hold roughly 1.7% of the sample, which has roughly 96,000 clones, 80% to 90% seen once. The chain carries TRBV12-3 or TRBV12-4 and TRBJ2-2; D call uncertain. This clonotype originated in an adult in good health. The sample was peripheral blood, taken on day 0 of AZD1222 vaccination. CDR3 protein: CATELGTGELFF. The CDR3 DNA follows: TGTGCCACCGAATTGGGCACCGGGGAGCTGTTTTTT.